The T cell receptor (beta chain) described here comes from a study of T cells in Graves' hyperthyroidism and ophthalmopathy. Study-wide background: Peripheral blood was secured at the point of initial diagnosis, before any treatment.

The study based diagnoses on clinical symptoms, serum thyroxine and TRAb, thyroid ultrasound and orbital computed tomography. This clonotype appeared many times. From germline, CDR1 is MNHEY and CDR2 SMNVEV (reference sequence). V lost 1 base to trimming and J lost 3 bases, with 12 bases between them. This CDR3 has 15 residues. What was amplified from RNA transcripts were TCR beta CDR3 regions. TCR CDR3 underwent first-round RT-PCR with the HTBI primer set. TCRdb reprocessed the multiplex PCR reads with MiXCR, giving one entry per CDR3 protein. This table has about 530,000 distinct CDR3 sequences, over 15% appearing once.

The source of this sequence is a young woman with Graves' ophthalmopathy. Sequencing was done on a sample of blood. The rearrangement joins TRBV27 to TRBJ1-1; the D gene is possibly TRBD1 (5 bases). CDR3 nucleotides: TGTGCCAGCAGTTTATACCAGGGATTCGACACTGAAGCTTTCTTT. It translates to CASSLYQGFDTEAFF.